This note documents a single T cell receptor beta chain sequence. Its antigen is currently unknown. Using immunoSEQ multiplex PCR, the repertoire was profiled, and TCRdb retains in-frame clones only, with some absent. The sample has 74,000 or so clones, 90% to 95% seen once. The data belong to a study of Tregs in tolerant kidney transplant recipients. The nonmyeloablative bone marrow transplants came from related graft donors, with transient mixed chimerism. With V trimmed by 5 bases and J by 2 bases, 12 bases remained unmatched. The CDR3 totals 17 residues. The germline V gene encodes CDR1 SGHNT and CDR2 YENEEA. Study-level findings and limits: The most relevant donor-specific Treg TCRbeta repertoire apparently came from expansion with activated donor B cells.

This specimen consisted of CD4+ T cells from blood (PBMCs), obtained 24 months after the transplant. This chain connects TRBV11-3 to TRBJ2-7, with 10 bases fitting TRBD2. The TCR comes from a human patient who received a combined kidney and bone marrow transplant. Some T cells here may be from the graft donor. The CDR3 loop is CASSTATGTSAAYEQYF. DNA of the CDR3: TGTGCCAGCAGCACGGCTACCGGGACTAGCGCCGCCTACGAGCAGTACTTC. Full variable domain (rest looked up from reference TRBV11-3 and TRBJ2-7): EAGVVQSPRYKIIEKKQPVAFWCNPISGHNTLYWYLQNLGQGPELLIRYENEEAVDDSQLPKDRFSAERLKGVDSTLKIQPAELGDSAVYLCASSTATGTSAAYEQYFGPGTRLTVT.